Below, 15 T cell receptor beta chains from the same sample are listed, as sequenced in a study of shared clonotypes between healthy human individuals. Method: immunoSEQ multiplex PCR; TCRdb's copy keeps in-frame clones and lacks some. The table records roughly 2 million clones, roughly 96% of them present only once. The specimen sequenced was naive CD4+ T cells sorted from blood. Subset indicated: CD45RA+ positively selected. Receptors originate from a man aged 18 to 35 in good health.

Concerning this clone itself: Within the sample, other DNA sequences also encode this same CDR3. The chain recombines TRBV28 with TRBJ2-7, with 8 bases that match TRBD1. Germline V CDR1 and CDR2: MDHEN, SYDVKM. V was clipped by 6 bases and J by 7 bases; unmatched bases: 8. The CDR3 is 13 amino acids. The CDR3 loop reads CASSPGTGGEQYF. The DNA of the CDR3 is TGTGCCAGCAGCCCCGGGACAGGAGGGGAGCAGTACTTC.

The rearrangement joins TRBV9 to TRBJ2-2; 7 nucleotides match TRBD1. V lost 0 bases to trimming and J lost 7 bases; unmatched junction nucleotides: 9. The CDR3 loop spans 16 amino acids. Germline lookup yields CDR1 SGDLS and CDR2 YYNGEE. The CDR3 sequence is CASSVAFGTAGGELFF. In nucleotides, the CDR3 is TGTGCCAGCAGCGTAGCATTCGGGACAGCAGGCGGGGAGCTGTTTTTT.

The chain combines TRBV5-6 with TRBJ1-5; 7 bases align to TRBD1. The length of the CDR3 is 16 residues. V trimming: 2 bases; J trimming: 5 bases; junction bases outside the gene matches: 10. CDR1 and CDR2 from the germline V gene are SGHDT and YYEEEE. The CDR3 coding sequence is TGTGCCAGCAGCTTTGGAACAGGGGAGGCCCATCAGCCCCAGCATTTT. It yields the protein CASSFGTGEAHQPQHF.

In DNA, the CDR3 is TGTGCCAGCAGCTCACCGCCCCTGGGGACAGTCCTACTTGAAGCTTTCTTT. It yields the protein CASSSPPLGTVLLEAFF. The gene calls are TRBV11-2 and TRBJ1-1, with 7 bases that match TRBD1. Germline CDR1 SGHAT, CDR2 FQNNGV. The CDR3 consists of 17 residues. After removal of 4 bases from V and 7 bases from J, the junction contained 18 bases not matched to a gene.

This chain connects TRBV5-6 to TRBJ2-3; D may be TRBD1 (5 bases). V lost 1 base and J lost 3, with 12 bases in between. The CDR3 length is 15 residues. The germline V gene encodes CDR1 SGHDT and CDR2 YYEEEE. The DNA for the CDR3 is TGTGCCAGCAGCTTGATCCAGGGTGGAACAGATACGCAGTATTTT. Its translation: CASSLIQGGTDTQYF.

In DNA form, the CDR3 reads TGTGCCAGCAGCTCCGGACTAGCGGGTAAGCAGTTCTTC. Protein: CASSSGLAGKQFF. V is TRBV7-2 and J is TRBJ2-1; 11 nucleotides align to TRBD2. This CDR3 contains 13 residues. Germline-derived CDR1 and CDR2 are SGHTA and FQGNSA. Germline trimming cut 4 bases from V and 11 bases from J; bases unmatched to any gene: 4.

CDR3 DNA: TGTGCCAGCAGCTCTACTAGCGGGAACGCCTACGAGCAGTACTTC. This encodes CASSSTSGNAYEQYF. The rearrangement links TRBV5-4 to TRBJ2-7; 10 nucleotides agree with TRBD2. With 3 bases clipped from V and 2 bases from J, the junction kept 5 bases outside the gene matches. The CDR3 has 15 amino acids. The germline gives CDR1 SGHNT, CDR2 YYREEE (reference sequence).

The rearrangement joins TRBV6-5 to TRBJ1-2; perhaps TRBD1 as D (6 bases). The germline V gene encodes CDR1 MNHEY and CDR2 SVGAGI. V lost 5 bases and J lost 8, with 18 bases in between. This CDR3 comprises 14 residues. The CDR3 region is CASSRTRGAYGYTF. DNA of the CDR3: TGTGCCAGCAGTCGAACGCGGGGGGCGTACGGCTACACCTTC.

The gene calls are TRBV30 and TRBJ1-1; D call uncertain. V was shortened by 2 bases and J by 3 bases, with 13 bases between the two germline ends. The CDR3 totals 14 residues. The germline V gene encodes CDR1 GTSNPN and CDR2 SVGIG (reference sequence). The CDR3 region is CAWSSRLGDTEAFF. DNA for the CDR3: TGTGCCTGGAGTAGTAGACTTGGGGACACTGAAGCTTTCTTT.

This chain links TRBV6-6 with TRBJ1-1, with 8 nucleotides matching TRBD1. Trimming at V came to 2 bases and at J to 2 bases, leaving 4 bases not matched to a gene. Per germline, CDR1 MNHNY and CDR2 SVGAGI (reference sequence). The CDR3 runs 15 residues. DNA for the CDR3: TGTGCCAGCAGTTACACAGACAGGGGAAACACTGAAGCTTTCTTT. Translated: CASSYTDRGNTEAFF.

The chain carries TRBV7-6 and TRBJ2-5; TRBD2 matches 8 bases. Unmatched junction bases numbered 10, after V lost 8 bases and J lost 5 bases. The CDR3 extends over 14 amino acids. Germline V gene sequence: CDR1 SGHVS, CDR2 FNYEAQ. The CDR3 here is CASGPAGAGETQYF. The DNA for the CDR3 is TGTGCCAGCGGGCCAGCGGGGGCAGGGGAGACCCAGTACTTC. The full variable domain, in which reference TRBV7-6 and TRBJ2-5 provide the parts outside the CDR3, is GAGVSQSPRYKVTKRGQDVALRCDPISGHVSLYWYRQALGQGPEFLTYFNYEAQQDKSGLPNDRFSAERPEGSISTLTIQRTEQRDSAMYRCASGPAGAGETQYFGPGTRLLVL.

The chain joins TRBV28 to TRBJ2-7; 7 nucleotides agree with TRBD1. Trimming at V came to 3 bases and at J to 2 bases, leaving 10 bases not matched to a gene. CDR1 is MDHEN and CDR2 is SYDVKM in the germline V gene. The CDR3 is 16 residues long. The CDR3 DNA is TGTGCCAGCAGTTTCATACAGGGGCTTGGTCCCTACGAGCAGTACTTC. Translated, it gives CASSFIQGLGPYEQYF.

V gene TRBV4-1 combines with J gene TRBJ2-3; 10 nucleotides match TRBD2. The ends lost 2 bases at V and 4 bases at J; junction bases unmatched: 9. Looked up from germline, CDR1 is MGHRA and CDR2 is YSYEKL. The CDR3 has 17 amino acids. This CDR3 reads CASSQTGAGGLSDTQYF. The CDR3 DNA is TGCGCCAGCAGCCAAACCGGAGCGGGGGGGTTATCAGATACGCAGTATTTT.

The chain has TRBV6-1 and TRBJ1-1; 7 nucleotides agree with TRBD1. CDR1 MNHNS and CDR2 SASEGT come from the germline V gene. V lost 8 bases, J lost 3 bases, and 9 bases stayed unmatched. This CDR3 is built from 14 residues. CDR3 nucleotides: TGTGCCAGCGACCGACAGGGAACATACACTGAAGCTTTCTTT. Amino acid sequence: CASDRQGTYTEAFF.

This chain links TRBV7-2 with TRBJ1-1; D is ambiguous. The CDR3 covers 11 residues. Germline CDR1 SGHTA, CDR2 FQGNSA. Trimming removed 4 bases at V and 7 bases at J, with 7 bases between. CDR3 DNA: TGTGCCAGCAGCTCCCATCTTGAAGCTTTCTTT. Translation: CASSSHLEAFF.